One sample yielded the 4 T cell receptor beta chains listed below, sequenced in a study of T-cell memory formation after mild COVID-19. One entry per CDR3 protein results from TCRdb running MiXCR on the 5' RACE reads. The sample carries about 200,000 distinct CDR3 sequences, roughly 17% recorded once. Sequenced material: PBMCs or a T cell subset sorted from them (not recorded which). The source of these receptors is an adult woman who had mild COVID-19 (a few samples of this study predate the infection). Cell type and time point are not known.

This clonotype was seen a handful of times. CDR3 DNA: TGTGCCAGCAGTTACGGGACAGGGGCTTCGCCCCAGCATTTT. This codes for CASSYGTGASPQHF. The chain employs TRBV6-5 and TRBJ1-5, with TRBD1 matching 10 bases. The CDR3 length is 14 residues. V trimming: 2 bases; J trimming: 9 bases; junction bases outside the gene matches: 4. Germline values: CDR1 MNHEY, CDR2 SVGAGI.

The V call is TRBV20-1, the J call TRBJ2-1, with 8 bases that match TRBD2. Germline values: CDR1 DFQATT, CDR2 SNEGSKA (reference sequence). The V and J ends lost 6 bases and 5 bases, in that order; junction bases with no gene match: 15. This CDR3 spans 16 amino acids. CDR3 DNA: TGCAGTGCCCTAATGGTGGTGAGCGGGGGTAACAATGAGCAGTTCTTC. Protein product: CSALMVVSGGNNEQFF.

The J gene is TRBJ2-7, the V gene TRBV27; 8 nucleotides align to TRBD1. Germline V gene data show CDR1 as MNHEY and CDR2 as SMNVEV (reference sequence). The CDR3 contains 11 residues. J lost 12 bases, V lost 7 bases, and 8 bases had no gene match. CDR3 sequence (DNA): TGTGCCAGCATGGACTGGACAGGGTGGTACTTC. This translates into CASMDWTGWYF.

This chain links TRBV29-1 with TRBJ2-3; maybe TRBD2 (5 bases). Trimming cost V 4 bases and J 5 bases, with 13 bases left between them. Germline V gene lookup returns CDR1 SQVTM and CDR2 ANQGSEA. The length of the CDR3 is 13 residues. The DNA of the CDR3 is TGCAGCGTTGGGGAGCCCGGTGGAGATACGCAGTATTTT. Residues: CSVGEPGGDTQYF.